This T cell receptor (beta chain) derives from a study of T cell responses to AZD1222 COVID-19 vaccine. Sequencing used immunoSEQ multiplex PCR; TCRdb keeps in-frame clones, though not all of them. Of some 150,000 clones listed, around 89% are singletons. Germline assignment: CDR1 LGHDT and CDR2 YNNKEL (reference sequence). The CDR3 loop spans 13 amino acids. Trimming took off 3 bases at V and 7 bases at J, with 12 bases between the two ends. Whole-study results and caveats: Just 5 to 7 AZD1222 recipients tested seropositive at baseline.

With respect to this clone: What it binds is unknown.

Specimen: peripheral blood, collected on day 0 of AZD1222 vaccination. V is TRBV3-1 (or the pseudogene TRBV3-2) and J is TRBJ1-2, with a weak D call TRBD1 (5 bases). This sequence was found in an adult in good health. CDR3 sequence (DNA): TGTGCCAGCAGCCAGGGGGTAGCGGGTGGCTACACCTTC. This sequence encodes CASSQGVAGGYTF.